This TCR beta chain was captured by sequencing in a study of vaccination effects on CD4 cells after COVID-19 (dated by TCRdb to 2021 to 2024). Describing the broader study: Across the study, the median time from the second dose to post-vaccine sampling was 72 days (range 14 to 241). Altogether, roughly 10 COVID-19 convalescent patients and several SARS-CoV-2-naive healthy vaccine recipients made up the full study. In both COVID-19 convalescent patients and infection-naive vaccine recipients, the study compared SARS-CoV-2 spike-specific CD4+ TCR repertoires from before mRNA vaccination with those from after it. Cultures from other donors in the study were sequenced with the Oncomine TCR Beta short-read assay on an Illumina iSeq 100. Results the study describes overall, beyond this receptor: Limitations of the study were the small number of convalescent patients and the absence of early post-infection timepoints. Among healthy vaccine recipients, nearly all vaccine-induced clones were SARS-CoV-2 mono-reactive, and just 1 of 255 was cross-reactive with common cold coronaviruses. At late post-vaccination timepoints, both infection-induced and vaccine-induced clones showed marked clonal contraction, consistent with waning T cell responses.

Library construction relied on the immunoSEQ multiplex PCR assay. DNA from the cultured and isolated CD4+ T cells underwent TCR beta CDR3 sequencing. The source study handled its data this way. Non-productive TCR sequences were removed, reads were trimmed to the CDR3 region, and CDR3s of at least 7 amino acids were retained. Antigen-specific clonotypes were identified with the MANAFEST web app by comparing expansion in peptide wells against reference cultures. To be called positive, a clone needed expansion at FDR<0.05 compared with the reference and with all other wells, an odds ratio greater than 5, and a frequency greater than 0.1% in two replicate wells. Cross-reactive clonotypes were defined as significantly expanded in SARS-CoV-2 spike wells and in at least one common cold coronavirus spike condition. Using the stringdist R package, CDR3 similarity was measured by Levenshtein distance, and unrooted trees were constructed with ape in R 3.6.1. TCRdb took this table from immuneACCESS and kept in-frame rearrangements with V and J called. Such tables lack part of the clones; where checked against another copy, unresolved V genes explain under half of the gap, and the rest is unexplained. V, J and clone size were drawn from that table, and D and trimming were deduced from the DNA. The sample table shows some 22,000 clones, and less than 85% are seen once. Jointly, the top ten make up over 7.5% of the sample.

V is shortened by 6 bases, J by 7 bases, and the region joining them spans 16 bases. The germline V gene encodes CDR1 LNHDA and CDR2 SQIVND (reference sequence). From the cysteine through the phenylalanine, the CDR3 covers 14 amino acids. Only the CDR3 portion is preserved as DNA: 42 bases, with reading frame beginning at the first base. Concerning this clone: Its specific antigen is unknown. Base qualities were left out, and no much larger clone turns up one base away.

The ViraFEST assay stimulated PBMC with viral peptide pools and then used TCR sequencing to identify antigen-specific CD4+ T cell clonotypes by expansion. After about 10 days of culture, CD4+ T cells were isolated with the EasySep CD4+ T cell isolation kit. Participants received two doses of either the BNT162b2 or the mRNA-1273 mRNA SARS-CoV-2 vaccine. None of the healthy vaccine recipients had a prior SARS-CoV-2 infection, which was confirmed by nucleocapsid antibody tests that came back negative both before and after vaccination. Each well held under 2.5 million PBMC cultured in IMDM containing around 5% human AB serum, about 10 IU/ml IL-2 and gentamicin, along with about 9.5 ug/ml peptides. Half of the culture medium was replaced with fresh IL-2-containing medium on days 3 and 7. Unless noted otherwise, every peptide stimulation condition was grown in triplicate wells. PBMC were separated from whole blood using Ficoll-Paque Plus gradient centrifugation and were then either cryopreserved at -140C or used fresh. Overlapping peptide pools spanned the spike proteins of SARS-CoV-2 and the common cold coronaviruses HCoV-NL63, HCoV-OC43 and HCoV-229E. The QIAamp micro DNA kit was used to extract genomic DNA from the cultured CD4+ T cells.

Sequenced here: CD4+ T cells from PBMCs cultured with SARS-CoV-2 spike peptides, sampled after COVID-19 vaccination. Per the publication, the cell subset or site label means: SARS-CoV-2 spike overlapping peptide pool stimulation. The sequence was obtained from a human donor who received a COVID-19 vaccine. The chain is made from TRBV19 and TRBJ1-5; the D gene cannot be resolved reliably. The DNA sequence is TGTGCCAGTAGGACGGGTCTCCCCAGGCAGCCCCAGCATTTT. Its coded protein is CASRTGLPRQPQHF.